The source of this TCR beta chain is a study of cytomegalovirus exposure and HLA in healthy donors. The study's findings and limits: CMV serostatus stood as the only immune exposure information on hand. A later analysis associated roughly 15,000 TCR beta sequences with HLA alleles at a 0.05 false discovery rate. Later analysis showed TCR association rates varying by HLA locus, highest for DRB1 and lowest for HLA-C.

Details on this clone: Its target is unknown.

The CDR3 consists of 14 residues. CDR1 is KGHSH and CDR2 is LQKENI in the germline V gene. V lost 6 bases to trimming and J lost 0 bases, with 9 bases between them. Use of 60 Vbeta and 13 Jbeta primers characterized the PCR. Authors' analysis steps: Later, an analysis found some 80 million unique TCR beta chains, and approximately 10 million of these were shared. The assay was immunoSEQ multiplex PCR, and TCRdb's table has in-frame clones only and misses some. That table supplies the V and J calls and clone size; D and trimming were determined from the DNA. The sample carries 150,000 to 200,000 clones, roughly 80% recorded once.

The chain recombines TRBV18 with TRBJ2-1; D unresolved. Specimen: PBMCs. This sequence originates from a woman aged 45-59 years in good health and CMV-seronegative. CDR3 region: CASSPTRSYNEQFF. The CDR3 DNA sequence: TGTGCCAGCTCCCCGACTCGCTCCTACAATGAGCAGTTCTTC.